The next 2 T cell receptor beta chains were all read from a single sample in a study of cytomegalovirus exposure and HLA in healthy donors. PCR was performed using 60 Vbeta and 13 Jbeta primers. The data were produced by immunoSEQ multiplex PCR, yet TCRdb's version contains in-frame clones alone and is incomplete. The table includes a few hundred thousand clones, roughly four fifths detected once. Sequencing input: PBMCs. These TCRs come from a girl aged 10 to 17 in good health and CMV-seronegative.

V and J are TRBV5-1 and TRBJ2-7, with a weak D call TRBD2 (6 bases). V was cut by 2 bases and J by 4 bases, with 16 bases left in between. CDR3 length: 15 amino acids. Germline CDR1 SGHRS, CDR2 YFSETQ. CDR3 in amino acids: CASSLRSGLKYEQYF. The CDR3 nucleotides read TGCGCCAGCAGCTTAAGGAGCGGGTTAAAATACGAGCAGTACTTC.

The V call is TRBV5-8, the J call TRBJ1-1; 9 bases are shared with TRBD1. V lost 0 bases and J lost 1; bases outside the gene matches: 4. The CDR3 is 16 amino acids. Germline CDR1 reads SGHTS; CDR2 reads YDEGEE. The CDR3 DNA reads as TGTGCCAGCAGCTTGGTGTTGACAGGGGGGAACACTGAAGCTTTCTTT. Protein product: CASSLVLTGGNTEAFF.